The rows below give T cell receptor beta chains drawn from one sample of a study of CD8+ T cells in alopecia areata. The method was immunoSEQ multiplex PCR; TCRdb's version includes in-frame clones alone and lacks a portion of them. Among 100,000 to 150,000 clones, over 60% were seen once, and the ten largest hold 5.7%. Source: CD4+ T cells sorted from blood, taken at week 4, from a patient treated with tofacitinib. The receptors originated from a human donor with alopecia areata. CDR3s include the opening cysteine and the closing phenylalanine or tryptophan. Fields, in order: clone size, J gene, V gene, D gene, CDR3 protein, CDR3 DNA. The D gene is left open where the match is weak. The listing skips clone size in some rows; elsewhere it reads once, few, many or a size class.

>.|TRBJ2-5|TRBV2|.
CASTIAEQETQYF
TGTGCCAGCACCATAGCGGAGCAAGAGACCCAGTACTTC
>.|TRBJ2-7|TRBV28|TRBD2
CASSSPGGSSYEQYF
TGTGCCAGCAGTTCCCCCGGCGGGAGTTCGTACGAGCAGTACTTC
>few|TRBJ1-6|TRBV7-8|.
CASSLGSTNSPLHF
TGTGCCAGCAGCTTAGGTAGCACAAATTCACCCCTCCACTTT
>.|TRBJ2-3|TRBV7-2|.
CASSLPSGTDTQYF
TGTGCCAGCAGCTTACCTAGCGGCACAGATACGCAGTATTTT
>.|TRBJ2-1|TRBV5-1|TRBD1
CASSYSTGDREQFF
TGCGCCAGCAGCTACTCGACAGGGGATCGTGAGCAGTTCTTC
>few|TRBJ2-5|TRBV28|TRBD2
CASSPWTSGGGETQYF
TGTGCCAGCAGTCCCTGGACTAGCGGAGGCGGAGAGACCCAGTACTTC
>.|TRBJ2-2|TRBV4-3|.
CASSQEIAETGELFF
TGCGCCAGCAGCCAAGAGATAGCGGAAACCGGGGAGCTGTTTTTT
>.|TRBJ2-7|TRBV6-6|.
CASSYRDDSYEQYF
TGTGCCAGCAGTTACCGCGACGACAGCTACGAGCAGTACTTC
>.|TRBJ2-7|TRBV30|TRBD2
CAWTLAGVEQYF
TGTGCCTGGACACTAGCGGGAGTCGAGCAGTACTTC
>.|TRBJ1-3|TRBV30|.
CAWSHSGEDTIYF
TGTGCCTGGAGCCATTCGGGTGAGGACACCATATATTTT
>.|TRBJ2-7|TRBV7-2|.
CASSLVWQGGEQYF
TGTGCCAGCAGCTTAGTATGGCAGGGGGGCGAGCAGTACTTC
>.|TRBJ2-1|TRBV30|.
CAWSVQGYNEQFF
TGTGCCTGGAGTGTACAAGGGTACAATGAGCAGTTCTTC
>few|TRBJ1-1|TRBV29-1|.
CRASNRDWTEAFF
TGCAGGGCGAGCAACAGGGACTGGACTGAAGCTTTCTTT
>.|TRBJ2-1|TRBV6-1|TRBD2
CASSEGTRAYNEQFF
TGTGCCAGCAGTGAAGGGACTAGGGCCTACAATGAGCAGTTCTTC
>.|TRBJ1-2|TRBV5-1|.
CASSDPRENYGYTF
TGCGCCAGCAGCGACCCCCGGGAAAACTATGGCTACACCTTC
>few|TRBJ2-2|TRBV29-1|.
CSVEWDTGELFF
TGCAGCGTTGAGTGGGACACCGGGGAGCTGTTTTTT
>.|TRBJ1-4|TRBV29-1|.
CSVAWTPNEKLFF
TGCAGCGTTGCGTGGACACCTAATGAAAAACTGTTTTTT
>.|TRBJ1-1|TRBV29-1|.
CSVGRTRVPGGTEAFF
TGCAGCGTGGGAAGAACCAGGGTACCGGGGGGGACTGAAGCTTTCTTT
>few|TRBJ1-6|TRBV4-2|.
CASSQEGGTISPLHF
TGTGCCAGCAGCCAAGAAGGCGGGACTATCTCACCCCTCCACTTT
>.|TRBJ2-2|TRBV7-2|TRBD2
CASSHRGGSGRAGELFF
TGTGCCAGCAGCCACCGAGGGGGTAGCGGGAGGGCCGGGGAGCTGTTTTTT
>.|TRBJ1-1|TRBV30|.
CAWSVKGMNTEAFF
TGTGCCTGGAGTGTTAAGGGCATGAACACTGAAGCTTTCTTT
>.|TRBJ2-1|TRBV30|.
CAWSVLRTLGGNEQFF
TGTGCCTGGAGTGTACTAAGGACACTGGGGGGAAATGAGCAGTTCTTC
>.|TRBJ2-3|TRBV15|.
CATRQDPRDTQYF
TGTGCCACGAGACAGGACCCGAGGGATACGCAGTATTTT
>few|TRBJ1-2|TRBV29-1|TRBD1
CSVDRTGIYGYTF
TGCAGCGTTGATCGGACAGGGATCTATGGCTACACCTTC
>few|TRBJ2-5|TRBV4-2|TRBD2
CASSQGTSGQETQYF
TGTGCCAGCAGCCAAGGGACTAGCGGCCAAGAGACCCAGTACTTC
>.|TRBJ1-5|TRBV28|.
CASSSVITEGTYNQPQHF
TGTGCCAGCAGTTCAGTAATAACGGAGGGGACCTACAATCAGCCCCAGCATTTT
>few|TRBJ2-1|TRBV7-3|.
CASSYTMDNEQFF
TGTGCCAGCAGCTACACCATGGACAATGAGCAGTTCTTC
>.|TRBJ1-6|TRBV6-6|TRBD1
CASSYSTGGDSPLHF
TGTGCCAGCAGTTACTCTACAGGGGGGGATTCACCCCTCCACTTT
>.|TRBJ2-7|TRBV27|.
CASSLQGGGYYEQYF
TGTGCCAGCAGTTTGCAGGGAGGGGGATACTACGAGCAGTACTTC
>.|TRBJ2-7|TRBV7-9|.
CASSLSHEQYF
TGTGCCAGCAGCTTATCACACGAGCAGTACTTC
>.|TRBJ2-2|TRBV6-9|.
CASPGYGGHTGELFF
TGTGCCAGCCCCGGGTATGGGGGCCACACCGGGGAGCTGTTTTTT
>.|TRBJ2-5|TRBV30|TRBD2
CAWSVSGRAQETQYF
TGTGCCTGGAGTGTTAGCGGGAGGGCCCAAGAGACCCAGTACTTC
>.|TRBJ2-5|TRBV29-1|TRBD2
CSVERGGETQYF
TGCAGCGTTGAACGGGGAGGGGAGACCCAGTACTTC
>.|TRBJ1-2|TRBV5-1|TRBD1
CASSSRMTGPYGYTF
TGCGCCAGCAGCTCCAGGATGACAGGGCCCTATGGCTACACCTTC
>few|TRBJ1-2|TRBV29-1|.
CSVGGGHGYTF
TGCAGCGTTGGGGGAGGACATGGCTACACCTTC
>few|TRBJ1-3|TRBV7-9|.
CASSLVTPGNTIYF
TGTGCCAGCAGCTTAGTAACGCCCGGAAACACCATATATTTT
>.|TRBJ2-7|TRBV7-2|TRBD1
CASSVRQGGIHEQYF
TGTGCCAGCAGCGTCAGACAGGGGGGTATTCACGAGCAGTACTTC
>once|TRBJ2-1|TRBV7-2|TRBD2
CASSSGLAGRGEQFF
TGTGCCAGCAGCTCCGGACTAGCGGGGCGGGGGGAGCAGTTCTTC
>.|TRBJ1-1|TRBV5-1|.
CASSQPGAKNTEAFF
TGCGCCAGCAGCCAACCGGGGGCCAAGAACACTGAAGCTTTCTTT
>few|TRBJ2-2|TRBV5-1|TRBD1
CASSRTGQGGAGELFF
TGCGCCAGCAGCCGCACGGGACAGGGCGGGGCCGGGGAGCTGTTTTTT
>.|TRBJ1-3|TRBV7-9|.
CASSFEQGHSGNTIYF
TGTGCCAGCAGCTTCGAACAGGGTCACTCTGGAAACACCATATATTTT
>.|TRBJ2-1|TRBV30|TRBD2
CAWSSVTSGTNEQFF
TGTGCCTGGAGTTCGGTGACTAGCGGGACGAATGAGCAGTTCTTC
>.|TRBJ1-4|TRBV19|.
CASNDRSVRTNEKLFF
TGTGCCAGTAACGACAGGTCCGTCCGCACTAATGAAAAACTGTTTTTT
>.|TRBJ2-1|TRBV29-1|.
CSGQTSYNEQFF
TGCAGCGGTCAGACTTCCTACAATGAGCAGTTCTTC
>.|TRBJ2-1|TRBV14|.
CASSLYNEQFF
TGTGCCAGCAGCCTCTACAATGAGCAGTTCTTC
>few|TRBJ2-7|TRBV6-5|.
CASSYSGSSYEQYF
TGTGCCAGCAGTTACTCCGGCAGCTCCTACGAGCAGTACTTC
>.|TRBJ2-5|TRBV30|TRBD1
CAWSNPTGQETQYF
TGTGCCTGGAGTAACCCGACAGGGCAAGAGACCCAGTACTTC
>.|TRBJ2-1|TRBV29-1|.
CSVQNRDTPQLF
TGCAGCGTCCAAAATCGGGACACCCCTCAACTCTTC
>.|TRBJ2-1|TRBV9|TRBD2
CASSVAVRENEQFF
TGTGCCAGCAGCGTAGCGGTGCGGGAGAATGAGCAGTTCTTC
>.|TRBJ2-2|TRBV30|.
CAWGPAGELFF
TGTGCCTGGGGTCCGGCTGGGGAGCTGTTTTTT